The rows below give T cell receptor beta chains drawn from one sample of a study of blood T cell repertoires in COVID-19. Sequencing used immunoSEQ multiplex PCR; TCRdb keeps in-frame clones, though not all of them. The sample shows about 97,000 clones, around 90% of them seen only once. The specimen sequenced was peripheral blood. The receptor set was obtained from a woman between 45 and 60 years old with COVID-19, enrolled during active disease. Both conserved end residues are part of each CDR3. The D gene is left open where the match is weak. Rows may omit the clone size; those that give it use once, few, many or a size class.

-,TRBJ1-4,TRBV5-4,-,TGTGCCAGCAGCTGGGGGGGTGGAACTAATGAAAAACTGTTTTTT,CASSWGGGTNEKLFF
-,TRBJ1-3,TRBV18,-,TGTGCCAGCTCACCGGAACTCGGCGGCTCTGGAAACACCATATATTTT,CASSPELGGSGNTIYF
-,TRBJ1-2,TRBV7-9,-,TGTGCCAGCAGCTTAGGTGGGCCTGGCTACACCTTC,CASSLGGPGYTF
once,TRBJ1-4,TRBV11-2,-,TGTGCCAGCAGCTTAGAGCGACAGGCTAATGAAAAACTGTTTTTT,CASSLERQANEKLFF
-,TRBJ1-4,TRBV5-6,-,TGTGCCAGCAGCTCCGCGGGAGGGCCAACTAATGAAAAACTGTTTTTT,CASSSAGGPTNEKLFF
few,TRBJ1-2,TRBV4-1,-,TGCGCCAGCAGCCAAGTTGAATCGGACTACTATGGCTACACCTTC,CASSQVESDYYGYTF
-,TRBJ1-2,TRBV28,TRBD1,TGTGCCAGCAGTTTGACAGGGGGCTTCCGTGGCTACACCTTC,CASSLTGGFRGYTF
few,TRBJ1-5,TRBV5-5,-,TGTGCCAGCAGCTTGAGGGGCGGACCATCCGATCAGCCCCAGCATTTT,CASSLRGGPSDQPQHF
-,TRBJ1-1,TRBV4-1,-,TGCGCCAGCAGCCAAGAAGGAGGGGTAGGCACTGAAGCTTTCTTT,CASSQEGGVGTEAFF
-,TRBJ1-1,TRBV5-1,TRBD1,TGCGCCAGCAGCTTTCAGGGGGGCTCTGAAGCTTTCTTT,CASSFQGGSEAFF
-,TRBJ2-1,TRBV29-1,TRBD1,TGCAGCGTTGTGACAGGGGCTACCTACAATGAGCAGTTCTTC,CSVVTGATYNEQFF
-,TRBJ1-2,TRBV28,-,TGTGCAGCCGCGGGGGGACGGAACTATGGCTACACCTTC,CAAAGGRNYGYTF
-,TRBJ2-3,TRBV11-3,-,TGTGCCAGCAGGAAGGGGGGGGGCACAGATACGCAGTATTTT,CASRKGGGTDTQYF
-,TRBJ1-2,TRBV5-1,TRBD1,TGCGCCAGCAGTCCCACGGGACAGGGTGATGGCTACACCTTC,CASSPTGQGDGYTF
-,TRBJ2-3,TRBV6-1,-,TGTGCCAGCAGTGAAATATTAGGACAGACCACAGATACGCAGTATTTT,CASSEILGQTTDTQYF
-,TRBJ1-2,TRBV7-2,TRBD1,TGTGCCAGCAGCTTAGCCGGGACAGTCAACTATGGCTACACCTTC,CASSLAGTVNYGYTF
-,TRBJ1-5,TRBV10-2,TRBD1,TGCGCCAGCAGTCCCATCCCCGGACAGGGAAGCCAGCCCCAGCATTTT,CASSPIPGQGSQPQHF
-,TRBJ2-1,TRBV5-1,-,TGCGCCAGCAGCTTTGTCAGCTCCTACAATGAGCAGTTCTTC,CASSFVSSYNEQFF
once,TRBJ2-7,TRBV27,-,-,CASSFLAAGAPYEQYF
-,TRBJ1-3,TRBV6-1,-,TGTGCCAGCAGGGAATCCGGTTCTTCGAGGGGAAACACCATATATTTT,CASRESGSSRGNTIYF
-,TRBJ1-6,TRBV10-3,-,TGTGCCATCAGTGAGGAACAGGGTACTAATTCACCCCTCCACTTT,CAISEEQGTNSPLHF
-,TRBJ1-4,TRBV5-8,-,TGTGCCAGCAGCTTGGGACAGGAAACTAATGAAAAACTGTTTTTT,CASSLGQETNEKLFF
-,TRBJ1-3,TRBV27,-,TGTGCCAGCAGTTCATCAATCGGGGGGGCGAACACCATATATTTT,CASSSSIGGANTIYF
-,TRBJ1-4,TRBV4-3,TRBD1,TGCGCCAGCAGCCAAGGGACAGGACAGGCCGAAAAACTGTTTTTT,CASSQGTGQAEKLFF
-,TRBJ1-2,TRBV24-1,-,TGTGCCATCGAGGGGGTCTATGGCTACACCTTC,CAIEGVYGYTF
once,TRBJ1-1,TRBV5-1,-,TGCGCCAGCAGACAGGTCGTTCTCGGAAAGGCTGAAGCTTTCTTT,CASRQVVLGKAEAFF
once,TRBJ1-2,TRBV5-4,-,TGTGCCAGCAGCTTGGGTCCGACAGGAGCTAACTATGGCTACACCTTC,CASSLGPTGANYGYTF
-,TRBJ1-1,TRBV11-3,-,TGTGCCAGCAGCTTGAGGGTCACCAGTAACACTGAAGCTTTCTTT,CASSLRVTSNTEAFF
-,TRBJ1-2,TRBV6-5,TRBD1,TGTGCCAGCAGTTACCCGGGACAGGATACCGGCTACACCTTC,CASSYPGQDTGYTF